Listed below are T cell receptor beta chains from one sample, sequenced in a study of T cells in localized non-small cell lung cancer. TCRdb keeps only in-frame clones here, not all; method: immunoSEQ multiplex PCR. The table records 15,000 or so clones, over 70% of them present only once. Sequences were derived from peripheral blood, sampled before any cancer treatment. The receptors were gathered from a male donor aged 60 or over with stage III lung adenocarcinoma. Both conserved end residues are part of each CDR3. Each record gives: J gene, V gene, D gene, clone size, CDR3 DNA, CDR3 protein. A D gene is named only where the DNA matches it firmly. Expanded clones get a size class; other rows say once, few or many, or leave the size out.

j_call: TRBJ2-1
v_call: TRBV5-1
d_call: -
clone_size: -
cdr3_nt: TGCGCCAGCAGCTTGGCCAACCCCGGAGGGGTTCGGGTGCAGTTCTTC
cdr3_aa: CASSLANPGGVRVQFF

j_call: TRBJ1-4
v_call: TRBV9
d_call: TRBD1
clone_size: -
cdr3_nt: TGTGCCAGCAGCCCCCGACAGGGATTCGAAAAACTGTTTTTT
cdr3_aa: CASSPRQGFEKLFF

j_call: TRBJ2-7
v_call: TRBV10-2
d_call: TRBD2
clone_size: -
cdr3_nt: TGCGCCAGCAGTGAGCCTAGCGGGGGGAAAGGCGAGCAGTACTTC
cdr3_aa: CASSEPSGGKGEQYF

j_call: TRBJ1-6
v_call: TRBV5-6
d_call: TRBD1
clone_size: once
cdr3_nt: TGTGCCAGCAGCTTGCCGGGACAGGGAGTGCATTCACCCCTCCACTTT
cdr3_aa: CASSLPGQGVHSPLHF

j_call: TRBJ1-5
v_call: TRBV7-9
d_call: -
clone_size: few
cdr3_nt: TGTGCCAGCAGCTTAGGGGGTCAGCCCCAGCATTTT
cdr3_aa: CASSLGGQPQHF

j_call: TRBJ1-6
v_call: TRBV10-2
d_call: -
clone_size: once
cdr3_nt: TGCGCCAGCAGTGACCAGGCATATTCACCCCTCCACTTT
cdr3_aa: CASSDQAYSPLHF

j_call: TRBJ2-3
v_call: TRBV6-5
d_call: TRBD2
clone_size: -
cdr3_nt: TGTGCCAGCCGATGGGGGGGGGAGAGCACAGATACGCAGTATTTT
cdr3_aa: CASRWGGESTDTQYF

j_call: TRBJ1-2
v_call: TRBV25-1
d_call: TRBD1
clone_size: -
cdr3_nt: TGTGCCAGCAGTGTCCGGACAGGGGATGGCTACACCTTC
cdr3_aa: CASSVRTGDGYTF

j_call: TRBJ1-1
v_call: TRBV7-2
d_call: -
clone_size: -
cdr3_nt: TGTGCCAGCAGCATCCGCCGATCGGGGGCCGCTGAAGCTTTCTTT
cdr3_aa: CASSIRRSGAAEAFF

j_call: TRBJ2-1
v_call: TRBV4-2
d_call: -
clone_size: -
cdr3_nt: TGTGCCAGCAGCCCGGGAATCCGGGTCCCCGAGGAGGGGCAGTTCTTC
cdr3_aa: CASSPGIRVPEEGQFF

j_call: TRBJ2-1
v_call: TRBV5-6
d_call: TRBD1
clone_size: -
cdr3_nt: TGTGCCAGCAGCTCGGACAGGGGTAAGGCCTACAATGAGCAGTTCTTC
cdr3_aa: CASSSDRGKAYNEQFF

j_call: TRBJ1-5
v_call: TRBV19
d_call: -
clone_size: -
cdr3_nt: TGTGCCAGTACCGGGGGTGGGCGTCAGCCCCAGCATTTT
cdr3_aa: CASTGGGRQPQHF

j_call: TRBJ1-2
v_call: TRBV4-2
d_call: -
clone_size: -
cdr3_nt: TGTGCCAGCAGCCATGACAGTCTCTATGGCTACACCTTC
cdr3_aa: CASSHDSLYGYTF

j_call: TRBJ1-1
v_call: TRBV6-5
d_call: -
clone_size: once
cdr3_nt: TGTGCCAGCAGTCGATTCGTCGGGAGCACTGAAGCTTTCTTT
cdr3_aa: CASSRFVGSTEAFF

j_call: TRBJ1-1
v_call: TRBV28
d_call: TRBD1
clone_size: -
cdr3_nt: TGTGCCAGCACCCACAGGGGCACTGAAGCTTTCTTT
cdr3_aa: CASTHRGTEAFF

j_call: TRBJ2-1
v_call: TRBV4-1
d_call: -
clone_size: -
cdr3_nt: TGCGCCAGCAGCCAAACGGGACTCCAAGCGGTTTACAATGAGCAGTTCTTC
cdr3_aa: CASSQTGLQAVYNEQFF

j_call: TRBJ2-1
v_call: TRBV13
d_call: TRBD2
clone_size: few
cdr3_nt: TGTGCCAGCAGGATGACTAGCGGCCTACGTCTGGGGGAGCAGTTCTTC
cdr3_aa: CASRMTSGLRLGEQFF

j_call: TRBJ2-7
v_call: TRBV2
d_call: -
clone_size: -
cdr3_nt: TGTGCCAGCGCGGGCGTAACCTACGAGCAGTACTTC
cdr3_aa: CASAGVTYEQYF

j_call: TRBJ1-5
v_call: TRBV7-5
d_call: -
clone_size: once
cdr3_nt: TGTGCCAGAAGCTGCTATCAGCCCCAGCATTTT
cdr3_aa: CARSCYQPQHF

j_call: TRBJ2-7
v_call: TRBV2
d_call: -
clone_size: -
cdr3_nt: TGTGCCAGCAGTTACGGGACTTTAAGCTCCTACGAGCAGTACTTC
cdr3_aa: CASSYGTLSSYEQYF

j_call: TRBJ2-7
v_call: TRBV7-8
d_call: TRBD1
clone_size: -
cdr3_nt: TGTGCCAGCAGCTCCGGGACAGGGGATATGTACGAGCAGTACTTC
cdr3_aa: CASSSGTGDMYEQYF

j_call: TRBJ2-1
v_call: TRBV7-2
d_call: -
clone_size: -
cdr3_nt: TGTGCCAGCAGCTTAATGGCGGGCCTTTACAATGAGCAGTTCTTC
cdr3_aa: CASSLMAGLYNEQFF

j_call: TRBJ2-3
v_call: TRBV30
d_call: TRBD2
clone_size: -
cdr3_nt: TGTGCCTGGAGCTTCGGGGGGGCCACAGATACGCAGTATTTT
cdr3_aa: CAWSFGGATDTQYF

j_call: TRBJ2-3
v_call: TRBV5-8
d_call: -
clone_size: few
cdr3_nt: TGTGCCAGCAAATTCACAGATACGCAGTATTTT
cdr3_aa: CASKFTDTQYF

j_call: TRBJ2-7
v_call: TRBV30
d_call: -
clone_size: -
cdr3_nt: TGTGCCTGGAGTGTCGAGGTTTTGGGGAGCTCCTACGAGCAGTACTTC
cdr3_aa: CAWSVEVLGSSYEQYF

j_call: TRBJ1-2
v_call: TRBV18
d_call: TRBD1
clone_size: once
cdr3_nt: TGTGCCAGCTCGGACAGGGAAAATCATGGCTACACCTTC
cdr3_aa: CASSDRENHGYTF

j_call: TRBJ2-2
v_call: TRBV25-1
d_call: TRBD1
clone_size: -
cdr3_nt: TGTGCCAGCAGTGAATATCAGGGGGCGTCTTCAACCGGGGAGCTGTTTTTT
cdr3_aa: CASSEYQGASSTGELFF

j_call: TRBJ1-5
v_call: TRBV6-5
d_call: -
clone_size: -
cdr3_nt: TGCGCCGCAGGTCGTCAGCCCCAGCATTTT
cdr3_aa: CAAGRQPQHF

j_call: TRBJ2-2
v_call: TRBV9
d_call: -
clone_size: once
cdr3_nt: TGTGCCAGCAGCGGTGAAAACGGAAAGCTGCGTCCCACCGGGGAGCTGTTTTTT
cdr3_aa: CASSGENGKLRPTGELFF

j_call: TRBJ1-2
v_call: TRBV5-8
d_call: TRBD1
clone_size: -
cdr3_nt: TGTGCCAGCAGCTTGCAGGGCAGGGGGGGAGGCTACACCTTC
cdr3_aa: CASSLQGRGGGYTF

j_call: TRBJ2-3
v_call: TRBV5-6
d_call: -
clone_size: -
cdr3_nt: TGTGCCAGCAGCTTGGGAGGCCTTCCAGATACGCAGTATTTT
cdr3_aa: CASSLGGLPDTQYF

j_call: TRBJ1-2
v_call: TRBV5-1
d_call: -
clone_size: -
cdr3_nt: TGCGCCAGCACCGGAGCTAACTATGGCTACACCTTC
cdr3_aa: CASTGANYGYTF

j_call: TRBJ2-2
v_call: TRBV9
d_call: -
clone_size: few
cdr3_nt: TGTGCCAGCAGCGAGAACACCGGGGAGCTGTTTTTT
cdr3_aa: CASSENTGELFF

j_call: TRBJ2-4
v_call: TRBV5-6
d_call: -
clone_size: -
cdr3_nt: TGTGCCAGCAGCTCACAGGGGAGGAACATTCAGTACTTC
cdr3_aa: CASSSQGRNIQYF

j_call: TRBJ1-1
v_call: TRBV11-2
d_call: TRBD1
clone_size: once
cdr3_nt: TGTGCCAGCAGCTTGACAGGGGGCGGCACTGAAGCTTTCTTT
cdr3_aa: CASSLTGGGTEAFF

j_call: TRBJ1-6
v_call: TRBV19
d_call: -
clone_size: -
cdr3_nt: TGTGCCAGTAGTATAGTCGGTCGGGACGATTCACCCCTCCACTTT
cdr3_aa: CASSIVGRDDSPLHF

j_call: TRBJ2-3
v_call: TRBV27
d_call: TRBD2
clone_size: -
cdr3_nt: TGTGCCAGCACCGCAGGGACTAGCGGGGTTTATACGCAGTATTTT
cdr3_aa: CASTAGTSGVYTQYF

j_call: TRBJ2-5
v_call: TRBV2
d_call: -
clone_size: few
cdr3_nt: TGTGCCAGCAGTGAAGAAGGGGGTAGCACCCAGTACTTC
cdr3_aa: CASSEEGGSTQYF

j_call: TRBJ1-3
v_call: TRBV4-1
d_call: -
clone_size: -
cdr3_nt: TGCGCCAGCAGCCCGGGGGGGTCCGGAAACACCATATATTTT
cdr3_aa: CASSPGGSGNTIYF

j_call: TRBJ1-2
v_call: TRBV6-5
d_call: -
clone_size: once
cdr3_nt: TGTGCCAGCAGTGAAGTGCACTGCCTCTTC
cdr3_aa: CASSEVHCLF

j_call: TRBJ2-5
v_call: TRBV19
d_call: -
clone_size: -
cdr3_nt: TGTGCCAGTAGTGGAGGGGTTAGGGAGACCCAGTACTTC
cdr3_aa: CASSGGVRETQYF

j_call: TRBJ1-3
v_call: TRBV15
d_call: -
clone_size: -
cdr3_nt: TGTGCCACCAGCAGAGATCCTTCTGCGGGAAACACCATATATTTT
cdr3_aa: CATSRDPSAGNTIYF

j_call: TRBJ2-7
v_call: TRBV6-5
d_call: TRBD2
clone_size: once
cdr3_nt: TGTGCCAGCAGTTATAGGCCAGCGGGGCCCTACGAGCAGTACTTC
cdr3_aa: CASSYRPAGPYEQYF

j_call: TRBJ2-3
v_call: TRBV18
d_call: -
clone_size: -
cdr3_nt: TGTGCCAGTTCGTCAGGGCAAGGGATTGGAAAAGATACGCAGTATTTT
cdr3_aa: CASSSGQGIGKDTQYF

j_call: TRBJ1-2
v_call: TRBV5-1
d_call: TRBD1
clone_size: -
cdr3_nt: TGCGCCAGCAGCTCGACAGGGGTACATGGCTACACCTTC
cdr3_aa: CASSSTGVHGYTF

j_call: TRBJ1-1
v_call: TRBV6-5
d_call: TRBD1
clone_size: few
cdr3_nt: TGTGCCAGTACTTCGCTGAGGGGGCAAGCTTTCTTT
cdr3_aa: CASTSLRGQAFF

j_call: TRBJ2-7
v_call: TRBV9
d_call: TRBD1
clone_size: -
cdr3_nt: TGTGCCAGCAGCCCCGACCAGGGGGCCAGGGGACAGTACTTC
cdr3_aa: CASSPDQGARGQYF

j_call: TRBJ1-2
v_call: TRBV2
d_call: -
clone_size: -
cdr3_nt: TGTGCCAGCAGTGAATCTGCAGGGAACTATGGCTACACCTTC
cdr3_aa: CASSESAGNYGYTF

j_call: TRBJ1-4
v_call: TRBV11-2
d_call: TRBD1
clone_size: -
cdr3_nt: TGTGCCAGCAGCTCGCAGACAGGGTGGAATGAAAAACTGTTTTTT
cdr3_aa: CASSSQTGWNEKLFF

j_call: TRBJ2-5
v_call: TRBV27
d_call: -
clone_size: -
cdr3_nt: TGTGCCAGCGGACGGCCCCAAGAGACCCAGTACTTC
cdr3_aa: CASGRPQETQYF

j_call: TRBJ2-3
v_call: TRBV5-1
d_call: TRBD2
clone_size: once
cdr3_nt: TGCGCCAGCAGCTTGGGGCTAGCGGGGGGGTCAGGCACAGATACGCAGTATTTT
cdr3_aa: CASSLGLAGGSGTDTQYF